This TCR beta chain was identified during a study of beta chain features in type 1 diabetes. Background on the study: Cell yields, gender and age were similar in healthy donors and patients.

By way of CD45RO/CCR7/CD25/CD127/CD95/CD27, the CD4+ regulatory, stem cell-like memory, central memory and naive cells were sorted. Study-wide results and caveats: Patients with type 1 diabetes showed fewer VDJ junction insertions and more deletions.

Expressed TCRB transcripts got sequenced, as all isolated RNA was reverse transcribed. The assay was immunoSEQ multiplex PCR, and TCRdb's table has in-frame clones only and misses some. There are about 330,000 clones in the sample; approximately 11% occur only once, and more than 0.015% lies in the top ten. This clone appeared a few times. Its antigen is undetermined. The length of the CDR3 is 18 residues. Germline V gene sequence: CDR1 SGHDN, CDR2 FVKESK. Trimming took 1 base from V and 6 from J, leaving 22 bases between them. The specimen sequenced was naive CD4+ T cells from blood. The source is a woman in her twenties or thirties in good health. This chain uses TRBV14 with TRBJ2-1, with a possible D match to TRBD2 (6 bases). CDR3 loop: CASSQGLSGEFIINEQFF. The CDR3 DNA reads TGTGCCAGCAGCCAAGGATTATCGGGGGAATTTATTATCAATGAGCAGTTCTTC.